Sequencing of this TCR beta chain was carried out in a study of graft-versus-host responses after intestinal transplantation (dated by TCRdb to about 2021). Context from the whole study: The transplants that recipients got were multivisceral, liver-intestinal, or isolated intestinal. Donor T cell macrochimerism was defined as a peak of at least 4% donor T cells among recipient peripheral blood mononuclear cells. Graft-versus-host and host-versus-graft alloreactive T cell clones were tracked in the graft, circulation and bone marrow after intestinal transplantation using bulk TCR-beta CDR3 sequencing. Anti-thymocyte globulin induction was given to all recipients, followed by maintenance tacrolimus and steroids for around three years. Samples from a few later patients were sequenced in-house on an Illumina MiSeq with MiXCR processing rather than by the commercial service. To identify alloreactive clones, pre-transplant mixed lymphocyte reaction products were sequenced and then compared with unstimulated pre-transplant donor and recipient T cells. The cohort enrolled 20 to 25 intestinal transplant recipients including one retransplant, and a few patients lacking pretransplant specimens were excluded.

The receptor library was made with the immunoSEQ multiplex PCR assay. Adaptive Biotechnologies carried out high-throughput TCR-beta CDR3 sequencing of genomic DNA for most patients. The paper's data handling went like this. TCR sequencing data for 18 patients were retrieved from Adaptive's ImmunoSEQ software; a few other patients were processed with MiXCR and VDJtools. CDR3 nucleotide sequences shared by donor and recipient were removed because the origin of these sequences could not be assigned. To be classed as alloreactive, a clone needed at least 2-fold expansion over unstimulated cells and a minimum CFSE-low frequency of 0.002% (template counts) or 0.001% (read counts). Mappable clones were those detected in sequenced pre-transplant spleen, lymph node, or MLR CFSE-low populations of the donor or recipient. Cumulative frequency of alloreactive clones was calculated as a percentage of all sequences weighted by copy number. Held by TCRdb, this immuneACCESS table contains in-frame sequences only and omits some clones. Under half of the omission traces to an unresolved V gene where checked; the cause of the rest is unknown. For V, J and clone size, that table is used; D and trimming come from the DNA. The sample includes 15,000 or so clones, with roughly 82% observed a single time. The leading ten clones occupy 3.9% of the sample.

Intraepithelial and lamina propria lymphocytes were isolated from graft specimens using dithiothreitol, EDTA incubations and collagenase D digestion. Bulk TCR-beta sequencing was performed on serial intestinal graft biopsy specimens collected as late as 600 days after transplant. From cysteine to phenylalanine, the CDR3 is 14 amino acids long. Only the CDR3 DNA is retained, 42 bases long and in frame from the first base. V sheds 2 bases and J sheds 1 base, leaving 8 bases between their ends. The CDR1 and CDR2 encoded by the germline V gene are KGHSH and LQKENI. On the study overall, not on this receptor specifically: Patients with donor T cell macrochimerism had high GvH to HvG T cell clonal ratios in their allografts. GvH clones were detected in recipient bone marrow, and some appeared earlier in ileal mucosa or blood, consistent with an intestinal mucosal origin. Early after transplant, peak levels of circulating GvH clones were found to be associated with declines in HvG clones. The relatively low number and heterogeneity of intestinal transplant patients limited the conclusions.

Comments on this clone: Which antigen it targets is not known. No clone much larger than this one lies a single base away; base qualities are absent.

The receptor comes from a human patient who received an intestinal transplant, so some T cells may come from the graft donor. The material sequenced was ileum tissue, taken just under 28 days after intestinal transplant. The V and J genes are TRBV18 and TRBJ1-1, with a weak D call of TRBD1 (5 bases match). The CDR3 protein sequence reads: CASSPDSKNTEAFF. The nucleotide sequence reads as follows: TGTGCCAGCTCACCAGACAGTAAGAACACTGAAGCTTTCTTT.